This T cell receptor beta chain was recovered during a study of monozygotic twins with inflammatory bowel disease. Broader study findings: Possibly because of limited power, concordant and discordant twins showed no difference in repertoire similarity. None of the different T cell subtypes could be distinguished from one another.

Molecular identifiers with 6-nucleotide sample barcodes were added during cDNA synthesis via template switching. Each CDR3 protein gets one entry in TCRdb, which reprocessed the 5' RACE reads and gives no DNA. The sample includes 190,000 or so distinct CDR3 sequences. Concerning this clonotype: Its antigen remains unknown.

The germline V gene has CDR1 SGHNT and CDR2 YYREEE (reference sequence). This CDR3 has 15 amino acids. The sample consisted of blood. J is TRBJ2-1 and V is TRBV5-4; TCRdb names TRBD2, which stays unverified in the absence of DNA. This receptor was taken from a human donor with ulcerative colitis or Crohn's disease, or a healthy co-twin of an affected twin (not recorded which). The CDR3 reads CASSPGLLSRNEQFF.